The source of this T cell receptor beta chain is a study of T-cell memory formation after mild COVID-19 listed by TCRdb under 2021. For the study in its entirety: Most TCR sequence clusters were specific to one of the two donors. Longitudinal TCRalpha and TCRbeta repertoire sequencing tracked T-cell clones expanding and contracting after mild COVID-19 in a couple of donors. Two young, previously healthy adult volunteers made up the cohort, one male and one female. Overall results and qualifications from the work: Contracting CD4+ clones were located mainly in the CM and EM memory subsets, whereas CD8+ clones were found to be enriched in EMRA. Only a couple of mild cases were covered in the study, and larger cohorts including severe cases with pre-infection samples were considered necessary. Some responding clones were found in pre-infection memory, which suggests that pre-existing cross-reactive memory T cells took part in the SARS-CoV-2 response. Whether the second-wave clones peaking on day 37 were SARS-CoV-2 specific was not confirmed. Clones contracting from day 15 to 85 had balanced CD4/CD8 phenotypes, while a second wave expanding from day 15 to 37 was biased towards CD4+.

Ficoll-Paque density gradient centrifugation was used to isolate PBMCs. The table lists this clonotype with a few counts. Its cognate antigen has yet to be identified. Base qualities are not at hand, and no much larger clone is one base apart. As encoded in the germline V gene (reference sequence), CDR1 is DFQATT while CDR2 is SNEGSKA. Spanning cysteine to phenylalanine, the CDR3 consists of 16 amino acids. Just CDR3 DNA is preserved here, 48 bases in frame from base 1. Here V drops 0 bases and J drops 2 bases, and the junction holds 5 bases not matched to any gene. Sequencing was carried out with an Illumina NovaSeq 6000. cDNA libraries for TCRalpha and TCRbeta were prepared by 5'RACE using constant-segment primers, with sample barcodes and unique molecular identifiers added. RNA was extracted from every sample with Trizol reagent. The libraries were amplified in two PCR steps, and the second step added a second sample barcode and Illumina TruSeq adapters. The libraries were sequenced on an Illumina NovaSeq using 2 x 150 bp paired-end reads. The original pipeline was this. Reads were demultiplexed and collapsed into UMI-guided consensus sequences with migec v1.2.7. Using mixcr v2.1.11, UMI consensuses were aligned to TRA and TRB V and J templates and then assembled into clonotypes. Clonotypes were classified as expanded or contracted when called significant by both edgeR and NoisET, with noise models trained on biological replicates. For edgeR calls, the thresholds were a false discovery rate-adjusted p below 0.01 and a log2 fold-change of 1. PCA with hierarchical clustering of max-normalized trajectories of the 1000 most abundant clonotypes was used as exploratory dynamics analysis. The CD4 or CD8 phenotype of responding clones was assigned using the separately sequenced CD4+ and CD8+ repertoires. TCRdb passed the public sequencing reads through fastp at Q25 and MiXCR, retaining productive beta sequences. Identical CDR3 proteins give one entry, which carries the most common genes and DNA. These V and J calls are TCRdb output, not the study's own analysis. The sample table records 150,000 to 200,000 distinct CDR3 sequences; about a fifth of these occur just once. 23% of the sample goes to the ten largest clones.

The source is an adult woman who had mild COVID-19 (a few samples of this study predate the infection). The sample titles of this study are shuffled in the database, so cell type and time point are left out; the donor was told from shared clones. The specimen was PBMCs or a T cell subset sorted from them (not recorded which). The chain employs TRBV20-1 and TRBJ2-2, with TRBD1 matching 8 junction bases. The CDR3: CSARESGGENTGELFF. Here is the DNA: TGCAGTGCTAGAGAATCAGGGGGCGAAAACACCGGGGAGCTGTTTTTT.